The clone carrying this T cell receptor beta chain appeared a single time. Its antigen is undetermined. CDR1 is MNHEY, CDR2 SVGAGI, per germline. The ends were cut back, 6 bases at V and 9 bases at J, with 12 bases in the middle. The CDR3 totals 12 residues. This sample was included in a study of T cell responses to AZD1222 COVID-19 vaccine. Study outcomes and limitations: Spike-specific TCR breadth and depth were elevated following two AZD1222 doses. Spike-wide vaccine-associated CD4 TCRs dominated at 160-218 and 743-854. White British people made up most donors, females outnumbered males, and clonal diversity was possibly underestimated.

Libraries were prepared by immunoSEQ multiplex PCR; TCRdb keeps only in-frame clonotypes and omits some of them. The profile covers more than 150,000 clones, with more than 75% appearing a single time and roughly 0.99% taken by the ten largest. This TCR was sampled from an adult in good health. The sample here was peripheral blood, taken on day 0 of AZD1222 vaccination. The chain uses TRBV6-5 and TRBJ2-1, with D possibly being TRBD1 (6 bases). The CDR3 loop reads CASSQEQGEQFF. CDR3 nucleotide sequence: TGTGCCAGCAGCCAAGAACAGGGTGAGCAGTTCTTC.